This TCR beta chain came from a study of cytomegalovirus exposure and HLA in healthy donors. Study-level findings and limits: Analyzed later, most CMV-associated TCR beta chains appeared HLA-restricted. As a later analysis showed, a missense DCLRE1C variant was linked to trimming of TCR beta V- and J-genes.

CDR3 size: 16 residues. The PCR had 60 Vbeta and 13 Jbeta primers. Some clones are missing from TCRdb's copy, which holds only in-frame ones; the method was immunoSEQ multiplex PCR. Recorded for this sample: approximately 110,000 clones. Notes on this clone: Its antigen remains unidentified.

The clonotype originates from a man aged 45-65 years in good health and CMV-seronegative. Sequenced: PBMCs. This chain links TRBV1 with TRBJ2-5; the table assigns TRBD2, which was not confirmed against the DNA. TRBV1 is labeled a pseudogene. This CDR3 reads CTSSLRPGLGKETQYF. The CDR3 nucleotides read TGCACCAGCAGCCTCCGGCCGGGACTGGGCAAAGAGACCCAGTACTTC.